The 28 T cell receptor beta chains presented below share a single source sample, sequenced in a study of CD8+CD57+ T cells in acquired aplastic anemia. Researchers used genomic DNA as the template to profile TCR beta VDJ and CDR3. Each CDR3 protein is one row after TCRdb ran MiXCR on the reads. The table lists approximately 58,000 distinct CDR3 sequences, approximately 54% of them singletons. Sequencing was done on patients that had shown CD8+CD57+ cell expansion by flow cytometry. The specimen sequenced was sorted CD4+, CD8+, or CD8+CD57+ T cells (not recorded which) from PBMCs. Source of these receptors: a human donor with aplastic anemia.

This clonotype was observed many times. The chain recombines TRBV9 with TRBJ2-1; tentatively, D is TRBD1 (5 bases). This CDR3 spans 14 amino acids. Germline lookup yields CDR1 SGDLS and CDR2 YYNGEE. Trimming pared 3 bases from V and 8 bases from J, leaving 15 bases between. The CDR3 here is CASSAASRVHEQFF. In DNA, the CDR3 is TGTGCCAGCAGCGCCGCCTCCAGGGTCCATGAGCAGTTCTTC.

The chain employs TRBV2 and TRBJ2-5; TRBD2 aligns across 8 bases. J lost 2 bases, V lost 6 bases, and 5 bases had no gene match. CDR3 size: 14 residues. CDR1 is SNHLY and CDR2 is FYNNEI in the germline V gene. The CDR3 DNA sequence: TGTGCCAGCAGGGGACTAGGGACGCAAGAGACCCAGTACTTC. Amino acid sequence: CASRGLGTQETQYF. The entire variable domain, with the rest obtained from reference TRBV2 and TRBJ2-5, is as follows: EPEVTQTPSHQVTQMGQEVILRCVPISNHLYFYWYRQILGQKVEFLVSFYNNEISEKSEIFDDQFSVERPDGSNFTLKIRSTKLEDSAMYFCASRGLGTQETQYFGPGTRLLVL.

The chain couples TRBV5-6 to TRBJ1-3; 10 nucleotides agree with TRBD1. From germline, CDR1 is SGHDT and CDR2 YYEEEE. Unmatched junction bases numbered 5, after V lost 3 bases and J lost 8 bases. This CDR3 has 14 residues. The CDR3 loop is CASSSRDRGDTIYF. The CDR3 DNA reads as TGTGCCAGCAGCTCTAGGGACAGGGGAGACACCATATATTTT.

This clonotype was detected a few times. In DNA form, the CDR3 reads TGTGCCAGCAGTTTGGGGGGGGGCGGGCAGGATGGCTACACCTTC. Translating it yields CASSLGGGGQDGYTF. The chain has TRBV25-1 and TRBJ1-2, with TRBD1 as a possible D gene (6 bases). V was clipped by 5 bases and J by 6 bases, with 19 bases between them. CDR1 MGHDK and CDR2 SYGVNS come from the germline V gene. CDR3 length: 15 amino acids.

V is TRBV2 and J is TRBJ1-1; unclear D gene. Between the trimmed V and J ends, which lost 0 bases and 7 bases, there was a span of 12 bases. The CDR3 runs 14 residues. Germline CDR1 reads SNHLY; CDR2 reads FYNNEI. Here the CDR3 DNA reads TGTGCCAGCAGTGAAGCGCCAAGGTTGGGTGAAGCTTTCTTT. This gives the protein CASSEAPRLGEAFF.

This clonotype was recorded many times. The gene calls are TRBV20-1 and TRBJ2-1; the D gene is possibly TRBD1 (5 bases). CDR3 size: 11 residues. With 3 bases removed from V and 6 bases from J, the gap between germline ends came to 6 bases. CDR1 DFQATT and CDR2 SNEGSKA come from the germline V gene (reference sequence). The CDR3 sequence is CSASRVNEQFF. The CDR3 DNA follows: TGCAGTGCTAGCAGGGTCAATGAGCAGTTCTTC.

In its sample, this clonotype ranks as medium-sized. CDR3 region: CATSDQDRVGDTQYF. The DNA for the CDR3 is TGTGCCACCAGTGACCAGGACAGGGTAGGCGATACGCAGTATTTT. The V call is TRBV24-1, the J call TRBJ2-3; 8 bases are a match to TRBD1. The CDR3 has 15 amino acids. Germline trimming cut 4 bases from V and 6 bases from J; bases unmatched to any gene: 8. Germline values: CDR1 KGHDR, CDR2 SFDVKD.

The CDR3 reads CATSDVGQGRETQYF. The CDR3 coding sequence is TGTGCCACCAGTGATGTGGGACAGGGTAGGGAGACCCAGTACTTC. V is TRBV24-1 and J is TRBJ2-5; TRBD1 agrees at 9 bases. The V gene end was trimmed by 3 bases and the J gene end by 5 bases; junction bases not matched to a gene: 6. Germline V gene data show CDR1 as KGHDR and CDR2 as SFDVKD. The CDR3 totals 15 residues.

About this clonotype: This may be a read error, as it is one base from a much larger clone. The chain couples TRBV5-6 to TRBJ2-5, with D perhaps matching TRBD1 (6 bases). CDR1 SGHDT and CDR2 YYEEEE come from the germline V gene. Trimming took off 3 bases at V and 4 bases at J, with 28 bases between the two ends. The CDR3 is 19 residues long. The CDR3 spells CASSSSVDRPPGKGETQYF. The CDR3 DNA follows: TGTGCCAGCAGCTCGTCAGTCGACAGGCCCCCTGGGAAAGGAGAGACCCAGTACTTC.

The chain joins TRBV5-5 to TRBJ1-2; possible D gene TRBD1, 6 bases. CDR3 length equals 14 residues. CDR1 and CDR2 (germline): SGHKS, YYEKEE (reference sequence). The V end lost 4 bases, the J end lost 5 bases, and 15 bases lay between the germline ends. CDR3 sequence (DNA): TGTGCCAGCAGCCACGAGGGACAAGGATATGGCTACACCTTC. This translates into CASSHEGQGYGYTF.

The count of this clonotype is one. DNA of the CDR3: TGCAGCGAGCGTAGGCAGGGGGCGCATCAGCCCCAGCATTTT. Its translation: CSERRQGAHQPQHF. The chain is built from TRBV29-1 and TRBJ1-5, with 8 bases matching TRBD1. V was pared by 7 bases and J by 5 bases, with 10 bases of the junction left unmatched. Germline assignment: CDR1 SQVTM and CDR2 ANQGSEA. This CDR3 spans 14 amino acids.

V is TRBV24-1 and J is TRBJ2-5; either TRBD1 or TRBD2 may fit D (6 bases each). Trimming took 3 bases from V and 4 from J, leaving 14 bases between them. This CDR3 region has 15 residues. The V gene's germline CDR1 is KGHDR and CDR2 SFDVKD. The CDR3 coding sequence is TGTGCCACCAGTGATCCCCAAGGGGGGCGAGAGACCCAGTACTTC. It specifies CATSDPQGGRETQYF.

The chain is built from TRBV19 and TRBJ1-5; D remains unclear. CDR1 is LNHDA, CDR2 SQIVND, per germline (reference sequence). V lost 1 base to trimming and J lost 4 bases, with 8 bases between them. The CDR3 extends over 14 amino acids. The CDR3 DNA sequence: TGTGCCAGTAGTATAGGAAGGACTAATCAGCCCCAGCATTTT. Its protein is CASSIGRTNQPQHF.

The chain is built from TRBV10-3 and TRBJ1-1; no clear D. Germline assignment: CDR1 ENHRY and CDR2 SYGVKD. There are 11 residues in the CDR3. Trimming left V 11 bases short and J 5 bases short, with 12 bases between. The DNA for the CDR3 is TGTGCCGCCAGTCTGGGGACTGAAGCTTTCTTT. It specifies CAASLGTEAFF.

Within the sample, this clonotype is medium-sized. J is TRBJ1-1 and V is TRBV10-1; TRBD1 might be the D (5 bases). Germline CDR1 reads WNHNN; CDR2 reads SYGVQD (reference sequence). Trimming shortened V by 0 bases and J by 3 bases, and 8 bases separated the two germline ends. The CDR3 is 14 residues long. The CDR3 spells CASSESKGDTEAFF. DNA for the CDR3: TGCGCCAGCAGTGAGTCGAAAGGGGACACTGAAGCTTTCTTT.

CDR3: CAVQAYSTDTQYF. The CDR3 region has the DNA TGTGCCGTCCAAGCGTACAGCACAGATACGCAGTATTTT. The chain carries TRBV10-3 and TRBJ2-3; no clear D. Trimming cost V 11 bases and J 0 bases, with 12 bases left between them. CDR3 size: 13 residues. CDR1 and CDR2 from the germline V gene are ENHRY and SYGVKD.

This sequence joins TRBV7-2 and TRBJ2-7; D gene unclear. Per the germline V gene, CDR1 is SGHTA and CDR2 is FQGNSA. CDR3 length: 13 residues. Trimming took off 6 bases at V and 0 bases at J, with 9 bases between the two ends. The CDR3: CASRDGSSYEQYF. Here the CDR3 DNA reads TGTGCCAGCAGGGACGGCTCCTCCTACGAGCAGTACTTC.

In regard to this clonotype: One base away lies a much larger clone, so this may be a sequencing read error. The rearrangement joins TRBV29-1 to TRBJ2-7; the D gene is possibly TRBD1 (6 bases). The CDR3 totals 13 residues. CDR1 is SQVTM, CDR2 ANQGSEA, per germline. CDR3 DNA: TGCAGCGTTGGACAGGAGGAACCCTACGAGCGGTACTTC. Its protein is CSVGQEEPYERYF.

With respect to this clonotype: Because the CDR3 is missing its conserved closing phenylalanine or tryptophan, this is likely a read error. The rearrangement links TRBV9 to TRBJ1-2; no clear D. The V end lost 4 bases, the J end lost 1 base, and 14 bases lay between the germline ends. Germline CDR1 reads SGDLS; CDR2 reads YYNGEE. This CDR3 is built from 15 residues. The CDR3 DNA sequence: TGTGCCAGCAGCTCCTCCGGTCTAGATAACTATGGCTACACCTCC. Residues: CASSSSGLDNYGYTS.

About this clonotype itself: Without the conserved terminal phenylalanine or tryptophan, this CDR3 likely stems from a read error. The chain has TRBV19 and TRBJ2-2; 9 nucleotides agree with TRBD1. With V trimmed by 3 bases and J by 1 base, 12 bases remained unmatched. CDR3 length equals 19 residues. Germline loops: CDR1 LNHDA, CDR2 SQIVND (reference sequence). As DNA, the CDR3 is TGTGCCAGTAGTATTAGGACAGGGGATGTAGGTAGGAACACCGGGGAGCTGTTTCTT. Amino acids: CASSIRTGDVGRNTGELFL.

This clonotype was seen at least ten times. The chain combines TRBV9 with TRBJ1-1; 9 positions match TRBD1. CDR3 length equals 15 residues. The germline gives CDR1 SGDLS, CDR2 YYNGEE. V dropped 4 bases and J dropped 4; count of bases not matched to a gene: 8. The CDR3, as DNA: TGTGCCAGCAGCAATCGACAGGGGGAGAGCACTGAAGCTTTCTTT. It encodes CASSNRQGESTEAFF. Full variable domain (outside the CDR3, taken from reference TRBV9 and TRBJ1-1): DSGVTQTPKHLITATGQRVTLRCSPRSGDLSVYWYQQSLDQGLQFLIQYYNGEERAKGNILERFSAQQFPDLHSELNLSSLELGDSALYFCASSNRQGESTEAFFGQGTRLTVV.

V gene TRBV29-1 combines with J gene TRBJ1-1; 7 nucleotides align to TRBD1. Germline V gene lookup returns CDR1 SQVTM and CDR2 ANQGSEA. V dropped 7 bases and J dropped 11; count of bases not matched to a gene: 10. The CDR3 is 11 residues long. CDR3 nucleotide sequence: TGCAGCGCCTGGACAGGAATTTGGGCTTTCTTT. Its translation is CSAWTGIWAFF. Drawing the rest from reference TRBV29-1 and TRBJ1-1, the complete variable domain is SAVISQKPSRDICQRGTSLTIQCQVDSQVTMMFWYRQQPGQSLTLIATANQGSEATYESGFVIDKFPISRPNLTFSTLTVSNMSPEDSSIYLCSAWTGIWAFFGQGTRLTVV.

The chain combines TRBV24-1 with TRBJ2-7; 10 nucleotides align to TRBD2. V gave up 9 bases and J gave up 3 bases; unmatched junction bases: 10. The CDR3 consists of 15 residues. Looked up from germline, CDR1 is KGHDR and CDR2 is SFDVKD. CDR3 amino acids: CATGAWSGRVYEQYF. The CDR3 coding sequence is TGTGCCACCGGGGCATGGAGCGGGAGGGTCTACGAGCAGTACTTC.

The chain recombines TRBV29-1 with TRBJ2-7, with D perhaps TRBD1 (5 bases). The germline CDR1 and CDR2 sequences are SQVTM and ANQGSEA. The CDR3 consists of 12 residues. CDR3 nucleotides: TGCAGCGTTGAGGTCTGGGGCTACGAGCAGTGCGTC. It is translated as CSVEVWGYEQCV.

This clonotype showed up many times. V usage is TRBV7-9 and J usage is TRBJ2-2, with D perhaps assigned TRBD1 or TRBD2 (5 bases each). Germline loops: CDR1 SEHNR, CDR2 FQNEAQ (reference sequence). V was clipped by 5 bases and J by 1 base, with 11 bases between them. The CDR3 totals 15 residues. In nucleotides, the CDR3 is TGTGCCAGCAGCAGAGGGGTTGGGAACACCGGGGAGCTGTTTTTT. This gives the protein CASSRGVGNTGELFF.

Only a few counts were recorded for this clonotype. The V gene is TRBV20-1, the J gene TRBJ2-5; tentatively, D is TRBD2 (6 bases). This CDR3 has 13 amino acids. Germline V gives CDR1 DFQATT, CDR2 SNEGSKA (reference sequence). V was shortened by 4 bases and J by 3 bases, with 12 bases between the two germline ends. The chain's CDR3 is CSAIRDSKETQYF. CDR3 sequence (DNA): TGCAGTGCTATTCGGGACTCCAAAGAGACCCAGTACTTC.

This clonotype occurred a few times. One end of the junction does not line up with germline, which may come from a read error. V and J are TRBV10-1 and TRBJ1-1; D is perhaps TRBD1 (5 bases). Germline V gene sequence: CDR1 WNHNN, CDR2 SYGVQD (reference sequence). The CDR3 contains 15 residues. Written as DNA, the CDR3 is TGCGCCAGCAGTGGGTACCGGGACGGGAACACTGAAGCTCTCTTT. Translated, it gives CASSGYRDGNTEALF.

This clonotype was counted ten times or more. This rearrangement joins TRBV20-1 to TRBJ2-5, with 9 bases identical to TRBD2. Trimming took 6 bases from V and 4 from J; bases not matched to a gene: 15. The CDR3 loop spans 16 amino acids. Germline values: CDR1 DFQATT, CDR2 SNEGSKA (reference sequence). The chain's CDR3 is CSARTLAGIRRETQYF. As DNA, the CDR3 is TGCAGTGCCAGGACCCTAGCGGGGATACGTCGAGAGACCCAGTACTTC.